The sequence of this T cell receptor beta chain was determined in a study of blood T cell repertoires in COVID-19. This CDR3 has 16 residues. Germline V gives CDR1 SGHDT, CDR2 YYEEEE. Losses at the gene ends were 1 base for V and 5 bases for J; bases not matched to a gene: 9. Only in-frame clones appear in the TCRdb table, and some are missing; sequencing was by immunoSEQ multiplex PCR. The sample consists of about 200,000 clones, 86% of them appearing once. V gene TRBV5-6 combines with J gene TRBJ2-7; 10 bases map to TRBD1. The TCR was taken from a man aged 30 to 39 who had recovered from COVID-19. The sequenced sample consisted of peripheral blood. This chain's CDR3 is CASSLFRDRGSHEQYF. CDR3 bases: TGTGCCAGCAGCTTGTTCCGGGACAGGGGTTCCCACGAGCAGTACTTC. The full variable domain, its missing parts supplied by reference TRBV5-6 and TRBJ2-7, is DAGVTQSPTHLIKTRGQQVTLRCSPKSGHDTVSWYQQALGQGPQFIFQYYEEEERQRGNFPDRFSGHQFPNYSSELNVNALLLGDSALYLCASSLFRDRGSHEQYFGPGTRLTVT.